The present TCR beta chain was sequenced within a study of blood T cell repertoires in COVID-19. Using immunoSEQ multiplex PCR, the repertoire was profiled, and TCRdb retains in-frame clones only, with some absent. The table records about 360,000 clones, 88% of them present only once. From germline, CDR1 is SNHLY and CDR2 FYNNEI. The length of the CDR3 is 13 residues. Between the trimmed V and J ends, which lost 1 base and 15 bases, there was a span of 16 bases. Grouping used clinical history reported by participants in a survey and questionnaire. Sequencing was performed on PBMCs or T cells enriched from blood (not recorded which). The source of this sequence is a woman aged 40 to 50 with acute COVID-19. The gene calls are TRBV2 and TRBJ2-1, with D perhaps TRBD1 (6 bases). The CDR3 spells CASSEDYRECPFF. CDR3 DNA: TGTGCCAGCAGTGAAGACTACAGGGAGTGTCCGTTCTTC.